A single sample is the source of the 3 T cell receptor beta chains below, sequenced in a study of blood T cell repertoires in COVID-19 (dated by TCRdb to 2020 to 2022). The library was produced with the immunoSEQ multiplex PCR assay. TCRdb carries this immuneACCESS record with in-frame sequences only. Its versions omit some clonotypes, under half of them owing to an unresolved V gene in the studies checked, with the rest unexplained. This sample has tens of thousands of clones in its table, and approximately 83% of those were observed once. The leading ten clones occupy about a tenth of the sample. Source material: peripheral blood. The receptors derive from a man at least 80 years old with COVID-19, enrolled during active disease.

The chain carries TRBV4-1 and TRBJ1-4, with D tentatively TRBD1 (6 bases). This CDR3 region has 15 residues. V was pared by 4 bases and J by 7 bases, with 16 bases between. Germline assignment: CDR1 MGHRA and CDR2 YSYEKL. The CDR3 DNA is TGCGCCAGCAGCCGAGAGAGGGGGGGAGGTGAAAAACTGTTTTTT. Its protein is CASSRERGGGEKLFF.

DNA of the CDR3: TGCGCCAGCAGCTGGGACAGCCCCCGAGAGCAGTTCTTC. Protein sequence: CASSWDSPREQFF. This chain uses TRBV5-1 with TRBJ2-1, with 7 bases identical to TRBD1. V was pared by 3 bases and J by 10 bases, with 7 bases of the junction left unmatched. CDR1 and CDR2 from the germline V gene are SGHRS and YFSETQ. CDR3 length: 13 residues.

This clone has a handful of counts. The chain recombines TRBV5-6 with TRBJ2-3; 8 bases match TRBD1. Germline CDR1 and CDR2: SGHDT and YYEEEE. This CDR3 region has 16 residues. The junction had 10 bases not matched to a gene; V was cut back by 6 bases and J by 1 base. The CDR3 protein is CASIELQGAGTDTQYF. CDR3 DNA sequence: TGTGCCAGCATCGAACTGCAGGGGGCTGGCACAGATACGCAGTATTTT.